This T cell receptor (beta chain) is drawn from a study of cytomegalovirus exposure and HLA in healthy donors (dated by TCRdb to 2016 to 2017). Broadly, across the study: In an earlier analysis of approximately 640 of the donors, around 290 Gb of sequence data and approximately 120 million unique TCR beta sequences from 180 million or so T cells were reported. An early release that covered 640 HLA-typed donors contained around 300 gigabases of sequencing data and around 85 million unique TCR sequences. Among the roughly 400 genotyped donors, approximately 77% belonged to the genetic ancestry cluster associated with self-reported Caucasian donors. The aim of the study was to test whether cataloging public T cell receptors could identify signatures of past pathogen exposure. Using immunosequencing, the study profiled T cell repertoires from 550 to 750 subjects and related those repertoires to cytomegalovirus serostatus. Besides the first cohort of 550 to 750 subjects, a separate validation cohort made up of roughly 130 different subjects was used. High-throughput TCR immunosequencing, statistical association of individual TCRs with disease status, and machine learning were combined to predict cytomegalovirus infection status. To study patterns of TCR occurrence, a later analysis re-analyzed previously published TCR beta repertoires from around 700 donors and added high-resolution HLA genotyping. In the later analysis, no new phenotypic data were used to find candidate immune exposures; instead, reliance was placed on TCR beta sequences and their occurrence across donors. An earlier analysis of roughly 580 of the donors used high-throughput TCR beta sequencing to judge whether each TCR beta V gene segment behaved as functional or pseudogenic. Donor age, sex, ethnicity and CMV serostatus were collected together with the repertoire data. In a later genetic analysis, genome-wide SNP genotypes for about 65% of the roughly 670 donors were used, and that subset was treated as a discovery cohort. All discovery cohort repertoires had been generated using a single sequencing platform. Class I and class II HLA loci were covered by the typing at four-digit resolution. The number of donors typed differed by locus, with about 629-630 for A, B, C, DRB1 and DQB1, around 500 for DQA1, approximately 580 for DPA1, and 400 to 490 for DPB1. Roughly 5 DR-DQ haplotypes were treated as single units for association and clustering because of strong linkage in the cohort. Among around 400 genotyped donors of the cohort, an average of roughly 240,000 unique TCR beta nucleotide sequences were sequenced per donor, roughly 20% of them non-productive.

Regarding this clone: No cognate antigen has been identified for it. The input lacks base qualities; no much larger clone sits a single base away.

The receptor library was made with the immunoSEQ multiplex PCR assay. The multiplex PCR relied on a mix of 60 forward primers for TCR Vbeta segments and 13 reverse primers for TCR Jbeta segments. Amplification of the CDR3 region of rearranged TCR beta genes was performed with a multiplex PCR assay on genomic DNA. The Illumina HiSeq System was used to sequence the amplified TCR beta libraries as 87-base-pair reads. The published analysis was carried out like this. In a later analysis, 77 million or so unique TCR beta chains were counted across the roughly 610 repertoires, and around 11 million of these chains were shared by at least two donors. Raw reads were error-corrected and collapsed into unique sequences by a nearest-neighbor algorithm in which closely related sequences were merged to remove PCR and sequencing errors. CDR3 sequences were aligned to IMGT reference sequences to assign V, D and J gene segments. For a sequence to be retained, at least a six-nucleotide match to both a V gene segment and a J gene segment was required. Rearrangements were called productive when the CDR3 lacked stop codons and stayed in frame with V and J; all others were non-productive. CDR3 was defined by IMGT convention, running from the second conserved V-encoded cysteine to the conserved J-encoded phenylalanine. In an earlier analysis of around 640 of the donors, sequences lacking an unambiguous match to a single V gene segment were excluded. In an earlier analysis of 587 of the donors, a V segment was called functional when productive rearrangements were above 56.7%, and segregating when the standard deviation between donors exceeded 5%. A statistical classification framework was built for diagnosing cytomegalovirus status from the catalog of TCR beta chain sequences. A later analysis assigned V and J genes by comparing TCR nucleotide sequences with IMGT/GENE-DB human TR gene sequences. The TCRdist pipeline was used in a later analysis to assign CDR3 sequences and most-parsimonious VDJ recombination scenarios. In a later analysis, each TCR beta chain was defined by its CDR3 amino acid sequence together with its V-gene family, and reads lacking a unique V-gene family were excluded. In a later analysis, a few hundred highly shared, low-generation-probability nucleotide sequences were removed to address suspected cross-contamination and a sequencing artifact. For each public chain, a later analysis derived a clonal expansion index from normalized ranks of inferred template counts within each repertoire. In a later analysis, generation probabilities were computed with a VDJ recombination model fitted to out-of-frame rearrangements, and the resulting probabilities were checked against IGoR. Hypergeometric tests were used in a later analysis to score TCR-TCR, TCR-HLA and TCR-CMV co-occurrence, with a repertoire-size bias correction applied to the TCR pairs. To estimate false discovery rates, a later analysis permuted the HLA or CMV assignments 20 times. In a later analysis, co-occurring TCRs were grouped with DBSCAN, and TCRdist sequence similarity was added when clustering was performed within HLA-allele-positive subsets. Repertoires with fewer than 30,000 or more than 120,000 public chains were left out of co-occurrence clustering, as were about 5 repertoires with anomalous nucleotide sharing. This is the immuneACCESS table as TCRdb keeps it, with only in-frame sequences that have V and J called. A part of the clones is gone; compared with another copy, unresolved V genes explain less than half, and the rest is unexplained. V and J calls and clone size come straight from that table; D and trimming were deduced from the DNA. For this sample there are 90,000 to 100,000 clones; 55% to 80% appear just once. The top ten constitute less than 1.5% of the sample.

Relative to germline, V is 5 bases shorter and J is 10 bases shorter, with 9 bases between their ends. The CDR3 sequence holds 10 residues, the cysteine and phenylalanine included. Only the CDR3 part of the read is kept: 30 bases, read in frame from the first base. Reading the germline V gene (reference sequence) gives CDR1 DFQATT and CDR2 SNEGSKA. What the work shows at the level of the full study, not this receptor alone: The authors suggested that the approach could potentially be generalized to other disease states and immunological phenotypes. A later analysis found that TCR association rates varied across HLA loci, with DRB1 alleles showing the most associated TCRs and HLA-C alleles the fewest. In a later genetic analysis, fewer N-insertions in productive TCRs were reported among donors in an Asian-associated ancestry cluster than the roughly 700-donor mean. Some IMGT-functional V segments, including TRBV6-2 and TRBV6-3, could not be distinguished by the 87-base-pair reads and were therefore excluded. The study gave a list of 150 to 200 TCR beta chains associated with cytomegalovirus. At a false discovery rate of 0.05, a later analysis linked about 17,000 TCR beta sequences to specific HLA alleles. V-gene and J-gene trimming of TCR beta chains was associated with a missense DCLRE1C variant in a later genetic analysis, and the association was replicated in an independent cohort. In a later analysis, most CMV-associated TCR beta chains were found to appear HLA-restricted, with HLA associations seemingly driven largely by CMV exposure. In an earlier analysis of about 600 of the donors, most TCR beta V segments appeared in productive rearrangements about 90% or about 30% of the time, broadly matching IMGT annotations. Because HLA typing was unavailable for some donors at each locus, only the typed subset was used in association tests. A later analysis reported that several top co-occurrence clusters appeared linked to parvovirus B19, influenza, CMV and Epstein-Barr virus. In vitro tests confirmed that a few of the cytomegalovirus-associated TCR beta chains recognize cytomegalovirus antigens. Cytomegalovirus status was reported to be diagnosed by the classifier with high specificity and sensitivity in both the original and validation cohorts. The cohort was sequenced for TCR beta chains only, and without alpha or paired-chain data the features that could be detected were limited. Because counts were too low, seventeen rarely observed V segments, including chromosome 9 orphons, were excluded from the earlier analysis of 587 of the donors. A further reported finding was that TCR beta sequences accurately predicted the HLA-A and HLA-B alleles for most subjects in the first cohort. The sequencing pipeline was judged likely to have produced a cluster of highly shared sequence variants as a technical artifact. CMV serostatus was the only immune exposure information available for the cohort. The presence/absence analyses assumed that sequencing depth was roughly uniform across donors, and that assumption may not be true. Strong co-occurrence of HLA alleles, especially DR and DQ, made assigning TCR associations to individual alleles difficult. Most TCR sequences were seen in very few donors, while some public TCRs were found in many individuals. Correlated functional status among segregating V segments might be attributable to linkage disequilibrium, but an unknown experimental factor could not be ruled out. Compared with equally common non-associated chains, HLA-associated TCR beta chains in a later analysis were more clonally expanded and had lower generation probabilities.

The cohort comprised around 690 healthy bone marrow donors. At the time of sampling, every cohort member was nominally healthy, though immune exposures that went unrecorded were likely present. The donor was CMV seronegative and was included in the group of about 350 seronegative cohort members. A peripheral blood sample was collected from each donor, and TCR beta sequencing was performed on peripheral blood mononuclear cells. The Qiagen DNeasy Blood Extraction Kit was used to extract genomic DNA from the blood cell samples. The sequenced material came from PBMCs. The chain is encoded by TRBV20-1 joined to TRBJ2-1, with a tentative D gene TRBD1 over 6 matching bases. This TCR was sampled from a female donor in good health and CMV-seronegative. The sequence in DNA is TGCAGTGCTCCGAGGGGGGAGCAGTTCTTC. Its protein product is CSAPRGEQFF.